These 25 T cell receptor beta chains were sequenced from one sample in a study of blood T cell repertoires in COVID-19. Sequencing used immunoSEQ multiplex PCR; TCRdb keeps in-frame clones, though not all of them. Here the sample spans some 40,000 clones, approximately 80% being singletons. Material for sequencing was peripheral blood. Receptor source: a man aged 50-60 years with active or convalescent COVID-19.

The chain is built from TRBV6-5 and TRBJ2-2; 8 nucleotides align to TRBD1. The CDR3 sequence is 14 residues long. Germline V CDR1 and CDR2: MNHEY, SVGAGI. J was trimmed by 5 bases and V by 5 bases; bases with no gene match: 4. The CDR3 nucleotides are TGTGCCAGCAGTAGAAGGACAGGGACCGGGGAGCTGTTTTTT. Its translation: CASSRRTGTGELFF.

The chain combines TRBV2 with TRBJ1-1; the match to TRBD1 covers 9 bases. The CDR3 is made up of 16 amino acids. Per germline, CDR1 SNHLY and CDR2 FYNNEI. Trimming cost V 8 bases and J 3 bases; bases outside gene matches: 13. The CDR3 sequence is CASQIRQGGAYTEAFF. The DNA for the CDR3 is TGTGCCAGCCAGATCCGACAGGGGGGAGCGTACACTGAAGCTTTCTTT.

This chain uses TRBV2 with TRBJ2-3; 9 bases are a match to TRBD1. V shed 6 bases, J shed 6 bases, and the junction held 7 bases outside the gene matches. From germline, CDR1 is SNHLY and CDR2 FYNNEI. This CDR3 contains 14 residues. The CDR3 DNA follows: TGTGCCAGCAGACTCGGACAGGGGCCGGATACGCAGTATTTT. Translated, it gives CASRLGQGPDTQYF.

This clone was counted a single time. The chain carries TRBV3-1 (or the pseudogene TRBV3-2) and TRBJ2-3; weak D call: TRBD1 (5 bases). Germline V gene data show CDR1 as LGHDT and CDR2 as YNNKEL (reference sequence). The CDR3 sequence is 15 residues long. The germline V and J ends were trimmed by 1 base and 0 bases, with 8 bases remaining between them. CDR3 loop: CASSQGQGSTDTQYF. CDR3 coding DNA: TGTGCCAGCAGCCAAGGGCAGGGCAGCACAGATACGCAGTATTTT.

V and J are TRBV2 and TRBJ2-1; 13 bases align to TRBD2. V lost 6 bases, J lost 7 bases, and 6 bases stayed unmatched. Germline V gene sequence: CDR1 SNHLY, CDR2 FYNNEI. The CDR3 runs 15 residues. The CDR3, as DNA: TGTGCCAGCAGGGCCGGGACTAGCGGGGTAAATGAGCAGTTCTTC. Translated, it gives CASRAGTSGVNEQFF.

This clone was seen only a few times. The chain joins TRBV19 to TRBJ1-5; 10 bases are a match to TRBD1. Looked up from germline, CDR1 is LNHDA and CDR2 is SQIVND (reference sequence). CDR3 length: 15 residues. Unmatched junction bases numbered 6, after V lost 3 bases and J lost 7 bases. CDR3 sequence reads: CASSMRQGANQPQHF. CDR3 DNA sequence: TGTGCCAGTAGTATGCGACAGGGGGCGAACCAGCCCCAGCATTTT.

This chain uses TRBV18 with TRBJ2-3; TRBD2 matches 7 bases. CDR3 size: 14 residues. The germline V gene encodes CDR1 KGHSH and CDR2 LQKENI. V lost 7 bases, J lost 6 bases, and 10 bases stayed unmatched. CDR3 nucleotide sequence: TGTGCCAGCTTTACCGGCGGGGGAGCGGATACGCAGTATTTT. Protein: CASFTGGGADTQYF.

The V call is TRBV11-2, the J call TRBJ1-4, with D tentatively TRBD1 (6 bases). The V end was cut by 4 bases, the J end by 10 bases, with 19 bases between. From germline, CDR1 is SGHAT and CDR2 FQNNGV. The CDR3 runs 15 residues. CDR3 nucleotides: TGTGCCAGCAGCTATCCCTCCGGGACACCGGGAAAACTGTTTTTT. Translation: CASSYPSGTPGKLFF.

The CDR3 nucleotides are TGTGCCAGCAGTCGACATCCGGGACAGGGATGGCCTGAAGCTTTCTTT. Its protein is CASSRHPGQGWPEAFF. This rearrangement joins TRBV3-1 (or the pseudogene TRBV3-2) to TRBJ1-1; TRBD1 matches 9 bases. The CDR3 is 16 residues long. The ends lost 6 bases at V and 6 bases at J; junction bases unmatched: 14. Germline V CDR1 and CDR2: LGHDT, YNNKEL (reference sequence).

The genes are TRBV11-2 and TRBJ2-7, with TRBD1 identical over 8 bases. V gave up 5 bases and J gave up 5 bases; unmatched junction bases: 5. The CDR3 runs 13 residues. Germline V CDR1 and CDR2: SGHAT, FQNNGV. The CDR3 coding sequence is TGTGCCAGCAGCACACGACAGGGGAACGAGCAGTACTTC. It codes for CASSTRQGNEQYF. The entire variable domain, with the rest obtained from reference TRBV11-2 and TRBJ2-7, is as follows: EAGVAQSPRYKIIEKRQSVAFWCNPISGHATLYWYQQILGQGPKLLIQFQNNGVVDDSQLPKDRFSAERLKGVDSTLKIQPAKLEDSAVYLCASSTRQGNEQYFGPGTRLTVT.

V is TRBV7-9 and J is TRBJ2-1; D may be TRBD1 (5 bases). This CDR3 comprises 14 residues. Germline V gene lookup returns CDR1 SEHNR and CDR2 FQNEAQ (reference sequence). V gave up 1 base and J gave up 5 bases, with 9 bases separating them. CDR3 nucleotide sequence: TGTGCCAGCAGCTTAGGGGCAGGGAACAATGAGCAGTTCTTC. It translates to CASSLGAGNNEQFF.

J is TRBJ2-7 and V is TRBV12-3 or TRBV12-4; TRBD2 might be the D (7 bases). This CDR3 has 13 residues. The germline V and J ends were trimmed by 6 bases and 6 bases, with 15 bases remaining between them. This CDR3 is CASRSGGAVEQYF. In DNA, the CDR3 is TGTGCCAGCAGGTCTGGGGGGGCAGTCGAGCAGTACTTC.

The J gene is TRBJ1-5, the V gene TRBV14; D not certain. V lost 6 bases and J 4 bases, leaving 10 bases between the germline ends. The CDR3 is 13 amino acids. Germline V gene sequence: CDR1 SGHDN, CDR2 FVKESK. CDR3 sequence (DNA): TGTGCCAGCAGAAATTGCAGAAATCAGCCCCAGCATTTT. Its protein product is CASRNCRNQPQHF.

In DNA, the CDR3 is TGCAGTGCTAGTGCTACAGGGTCTCGTGGCTACACCTTC. This encodes CSASATGSRGYTF. This sequence joins TRBV20-1 and TRBJ1-2, with a tentative D call TRBD1 (6 bases). The CDR3 spans 13 residues. Between the trimmed V and J ends, which lost 3 bases and 7 bases, there was a span of 15 bases. Germline assignment: CDR1 DFQATT and CDR2 SNEGSKA (reference sequence).

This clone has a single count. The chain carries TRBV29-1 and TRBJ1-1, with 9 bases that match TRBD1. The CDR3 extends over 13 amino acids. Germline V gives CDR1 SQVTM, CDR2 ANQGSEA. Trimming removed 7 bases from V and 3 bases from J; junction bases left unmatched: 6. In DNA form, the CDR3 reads TGCAGCGCCCGGGACAGGGATTACACTGAAGCTTTCTTT. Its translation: CSARDRDYTEAFF.

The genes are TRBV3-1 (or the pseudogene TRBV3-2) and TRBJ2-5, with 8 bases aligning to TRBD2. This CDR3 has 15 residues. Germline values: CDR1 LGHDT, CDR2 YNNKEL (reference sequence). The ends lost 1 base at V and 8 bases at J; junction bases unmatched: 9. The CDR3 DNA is TGTGCCAGCAGCCAAGTAGGGGGACTAGAATTTACCCAGTACTTC. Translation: CASSQVGGLEFTQYF.

The CDR3 loop is CASSLQGSNEKLFF. Written as DNA, the CDR3 is TGTGCCAGCAGCTTACAGGGGTCTAATGAAAAACTGTTTTTT. The chain has TRBV7-6 and TRBJ1-4; D might be TRBD1 (6 bases). This CDR3 has 14 residues. Germline CDR1 is SGHVS and CDR2 is FNYEAQ. V lost 2 bases and J 3 bases, leaving 7 bases between the germline ends. The whole variable domain, remainder taken from reference TRBV7-6 and TRBJ1-4, is GAGVSQSPRYKVTKRGQDVALRCDPISGHVSLYWYRQALGQGPEFLTYFNYEAQQDKSGLPNDRFSAERPEGSISTLTIQRTEQRDSAMYRCASSLQGSNEKLFFGSGTQLSVL.

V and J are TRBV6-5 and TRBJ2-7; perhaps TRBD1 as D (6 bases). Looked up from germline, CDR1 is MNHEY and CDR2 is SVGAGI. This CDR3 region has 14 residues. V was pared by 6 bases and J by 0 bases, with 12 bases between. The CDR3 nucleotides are TGTGCCAGCAGGGCGGACAGACTCTCCTACGAGCAGTACTTC. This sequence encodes CASRADRLSYEQYF.

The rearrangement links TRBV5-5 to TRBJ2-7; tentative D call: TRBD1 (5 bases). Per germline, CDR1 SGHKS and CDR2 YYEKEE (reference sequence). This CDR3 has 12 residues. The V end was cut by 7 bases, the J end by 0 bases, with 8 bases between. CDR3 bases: TGTGCCAGCGGCGACAGCTCCTACGAGCAGTACTTC. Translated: CASGDSSYEQYF.

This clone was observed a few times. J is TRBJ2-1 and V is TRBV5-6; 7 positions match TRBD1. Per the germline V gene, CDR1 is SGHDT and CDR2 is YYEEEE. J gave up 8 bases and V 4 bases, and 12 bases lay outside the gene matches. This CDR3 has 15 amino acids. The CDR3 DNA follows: TGTGCCAGCAGCGAGATCACAGGGGATTCCGATGAGCAGTTCTTC. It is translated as CASSEITGDSDEQFF.

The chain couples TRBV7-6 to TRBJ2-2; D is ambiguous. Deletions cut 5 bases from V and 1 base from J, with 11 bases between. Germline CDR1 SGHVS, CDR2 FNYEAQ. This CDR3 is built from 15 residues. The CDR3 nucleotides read TGTGCCAGCAGCCCGATGAACATGAACACCGGGGAGCTGTTTTTT. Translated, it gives CASSPMNMNTGELFF.

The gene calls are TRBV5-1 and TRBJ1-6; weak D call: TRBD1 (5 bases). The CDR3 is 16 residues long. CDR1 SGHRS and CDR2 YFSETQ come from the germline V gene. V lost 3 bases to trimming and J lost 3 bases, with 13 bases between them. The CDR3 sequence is CASSSQGTGYNSPLHF. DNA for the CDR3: TGCGCCAGCAGCTCTCAGGGTACAGGCTATAATTCACCCCTCCACTTT.

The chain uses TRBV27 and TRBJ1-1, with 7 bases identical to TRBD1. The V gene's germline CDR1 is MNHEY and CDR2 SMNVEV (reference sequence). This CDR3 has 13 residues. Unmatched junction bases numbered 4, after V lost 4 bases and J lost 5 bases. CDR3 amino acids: CASSWKGATEAFF. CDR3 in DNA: TGTGCCAGCAGTTGGAAGGGGGCGACTGAAGCTTTCTTT.

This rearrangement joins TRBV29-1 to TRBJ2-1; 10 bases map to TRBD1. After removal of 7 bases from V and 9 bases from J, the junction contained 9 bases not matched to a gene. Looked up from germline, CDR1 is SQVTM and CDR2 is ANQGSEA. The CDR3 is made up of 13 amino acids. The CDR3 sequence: CSAWGTGASEQFF. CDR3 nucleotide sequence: TGCAGCGCCTGGGGGACAGGGGCGTCTGAGCAGTTCTTC.

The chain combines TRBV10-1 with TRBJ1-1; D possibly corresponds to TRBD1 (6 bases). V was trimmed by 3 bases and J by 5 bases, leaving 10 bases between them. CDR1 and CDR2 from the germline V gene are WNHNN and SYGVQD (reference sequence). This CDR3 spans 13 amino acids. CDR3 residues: CASSEPGTTEAFF. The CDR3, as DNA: TGCGCCAGCAGTGAACCCGGGACAACTGAAGCTTTCTTT.